The 3 T cell receptor beta chains below were found in one sample sequenced in a study of T cells in Graves' hyperthyroidism and ophthalmopathy (dated 2019 in TCRdb). Library preparation used multiplex PCR. Instrument used: Illumina HiSeq 2000. TCR beta CDR3 regions were amplified from RNA transcripts. The TCR CDR3 was subjected to a first round of RT-PCR using the HTBI primer set and the Qiagen OneStep RT-PCR kit. In TCRdb, the public reads were trimmed at Q25 with fastp and aligned with MiXCR, with productive beta chains retained. Rows with a matching CDR3 protein are joined into one entry that keeps the most common DNA and genes. Recorded for this sample are 620,000 or so distinct CDR3 sequences; about 15% of them occurred a single time. About an eighth of the sample comes from the top ten. Sequencing was performed on blood. These receptors were obtained from a woman in her forties or fifties with Graves' ophthalmopathy.

This sequence joins TRBV2 and TRBJ1-1; D remains unclear. Germline V gene sequence: CDR1 SNHLY, CDR2 FYNNEI. The CDR3 contains 13 residues. Trimming shortened V by 4 bases and J by 0 bases, and 6 bases separated the two germline ends. Written as DNA, the CDR3 is TGTGCCAGCAGTGTACTAATGAACACTGAAGCTTTCTTT. This codes for CASSVLMNTEAFF.

This clonotype came up a few times. This chain uses TRBV29-1 with TRBJ1-3; perhaps TRBD1 as D (6 bases). The CDR3 is made up of 15 amino acids. The germline V gene encodes CDR1 SQVTM and CDR2 ANQGSEA. V lost 7 bases to trimming and J lost 2 bases, with 18 bases between them. DNA of the CDR3: TGCAGCGCCGTCTTGCGGACAGTCCCTGGAAACACCATATATTTT. It is translated as CSAVLRTVPGNTIYF.

Ten or more counts support this clonotype. The chain is built from TRBV28 and TRBJ1-1; the D is unclear. Trimming shortened V by 7 bases and J by 1 base, and 13 bases separated the two germline ends. Germline V gives CDR1 MDHEN, CDR2 SYDVKM. CDR3 length: 14 residues. The DNA of the CDR3 is TGTGCCAGCAATAAATTCGGGTGGAACACTGAAGCTTTCTTT. It translates to CASNKFGWNTEAFF.